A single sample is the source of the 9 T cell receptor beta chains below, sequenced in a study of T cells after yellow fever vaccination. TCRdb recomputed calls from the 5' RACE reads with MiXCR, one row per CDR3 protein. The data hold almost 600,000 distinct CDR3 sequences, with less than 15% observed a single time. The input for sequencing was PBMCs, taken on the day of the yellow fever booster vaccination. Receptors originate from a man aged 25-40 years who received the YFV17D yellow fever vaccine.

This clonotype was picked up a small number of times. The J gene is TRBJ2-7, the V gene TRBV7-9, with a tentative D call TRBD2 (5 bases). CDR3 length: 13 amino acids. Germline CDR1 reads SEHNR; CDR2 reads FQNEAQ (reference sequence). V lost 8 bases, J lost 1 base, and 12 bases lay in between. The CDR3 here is CASGGWESYEQYF. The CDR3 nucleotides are TGTGCCAGCGGAGGTTGGGAGTCCTACGAGCAGTACTTC.

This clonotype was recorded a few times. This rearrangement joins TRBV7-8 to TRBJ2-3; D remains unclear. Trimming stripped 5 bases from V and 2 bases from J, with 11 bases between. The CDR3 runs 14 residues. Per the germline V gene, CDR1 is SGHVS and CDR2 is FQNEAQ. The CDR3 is CASSQDGYTDTQYF. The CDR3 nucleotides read TGTGCCAGCAGCCAGGACGGGTACACAGATACGCAGTATTTT.

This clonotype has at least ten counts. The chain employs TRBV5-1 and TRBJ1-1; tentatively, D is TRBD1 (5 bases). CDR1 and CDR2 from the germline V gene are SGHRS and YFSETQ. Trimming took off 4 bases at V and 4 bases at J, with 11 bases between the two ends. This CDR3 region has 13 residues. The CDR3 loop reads CASSGTGGTEAFF. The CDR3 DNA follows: TGCGCCAGCAGCGGGACGGGTGGCACTGAAGCTTTCTTT.

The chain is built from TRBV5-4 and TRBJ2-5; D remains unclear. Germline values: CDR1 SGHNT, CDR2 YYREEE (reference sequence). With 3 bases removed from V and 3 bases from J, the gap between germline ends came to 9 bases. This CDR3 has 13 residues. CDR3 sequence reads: CASSSARKETQYF. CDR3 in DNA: TGTGCCAGCAGCTCTGCACGGAAAGAGACCCAGTACTTC.

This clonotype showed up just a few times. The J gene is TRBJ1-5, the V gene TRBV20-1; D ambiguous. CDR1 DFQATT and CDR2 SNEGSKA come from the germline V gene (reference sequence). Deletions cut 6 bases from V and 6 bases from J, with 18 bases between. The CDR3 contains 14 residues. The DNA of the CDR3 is TGCAGTGCCCAATCCCCCCTACTGGGTCAGCCCCAGCATTTT. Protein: CSAQSPLLGQPQHF.

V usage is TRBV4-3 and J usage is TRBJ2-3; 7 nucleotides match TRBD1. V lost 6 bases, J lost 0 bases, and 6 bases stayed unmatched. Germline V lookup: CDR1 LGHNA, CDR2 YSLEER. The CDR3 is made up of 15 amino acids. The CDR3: CASRKGAYSTDTQYF. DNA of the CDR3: TGCGCCAGCAGGAAGGGGGCCTATAGCACAGATACGCAGTATTTT.

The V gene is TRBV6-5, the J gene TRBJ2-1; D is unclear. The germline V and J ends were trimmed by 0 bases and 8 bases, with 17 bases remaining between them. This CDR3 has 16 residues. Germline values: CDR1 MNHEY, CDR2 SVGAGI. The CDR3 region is CASSYSRIRGLDEQFF. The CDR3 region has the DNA TGTGCCAGCAGTTACTCGCGGATCAGAGGATTGGATGAGCAGTTCTTC.

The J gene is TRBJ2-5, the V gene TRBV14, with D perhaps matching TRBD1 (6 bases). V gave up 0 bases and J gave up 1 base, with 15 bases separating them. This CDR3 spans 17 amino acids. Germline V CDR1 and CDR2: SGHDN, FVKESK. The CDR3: CASSQDSNRVPQETQYF. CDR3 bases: TGTGCCAGCAGCCAAGATTCAAACAGGGTCCCCCAAGAGACCCAGTACTTC.

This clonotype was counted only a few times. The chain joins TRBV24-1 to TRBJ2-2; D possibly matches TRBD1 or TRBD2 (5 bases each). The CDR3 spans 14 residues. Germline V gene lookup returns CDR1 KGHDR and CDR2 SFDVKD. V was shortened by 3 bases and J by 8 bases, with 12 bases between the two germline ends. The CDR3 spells CATSDPSGAGELFF. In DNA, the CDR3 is TGTGCCACCAGTGATCCCTCCGGGGCTGGGGAGCTGTTTTTT.